A single sample is the source of the 32 T cell receptor beta chains below, sequenced in a study of shared clonotypes between healthy human individuals. Generated by immunoSEQ multiplex PCR, the TCRdb table keeps only in-frame clones and is missing some. The data contain some 2 million clones, 90% to 95% of them seen just once; the ten biggest clones take up 0.1% to 0.15%. The sample taken for sequencing was naive CD4+ T cells sorted from blood. Subset reported: CD45RA+ positively selected. The receptors stem from a man aged 18-30 years in good health.

The table lists this clone with a count of one. J is TRBJ2-1 and V is TRBV18; TRBD2 matches 13 bases. V was clipped by 6 bases and J by 5 bases; unmatched bases: 7. The CDR3 has 16 residues. Germline lookup yields CDR1 KGHSH and CDR2 LQKENI. The DNA for the CDR3 is TGTGCCAGCTCGTACTCACTAGCGGGAGGGAACAATGAGCAGTTCTTC. Protein product: CASSYSLAGGNNEQFF.

The chain couples TRBV19 to TRBJ2-1; 9 bases match TRBD2. Unmatched junction bases numbered 3, after V lost 1 base and J lost 5 bases. The germline V gene has CDR1 LNHDA and CDR2 SQIVND (reference sequence). There are 15 residues in the CDR3. The chain's CDR3 is CASSIGGGANNEQFF. Here the CDR3 DNA reads TGTGCCAGTAGTATAGGCGGGGGGGCCAACAATGAGCAGTTCTTC. Filled out from reference TRBV19 and TRBJ2-1, the complete variable domain reads DGGITQSPKYLFRKEGQNVTLSCEQNLNHDAMYWYRQDPGQGLRLIYYSQIVNDFQKGDIAEGYSVSREKKESFPLTVTSAQKNPTAFYLCASSIGGGANNEQFFGPGTRLTVL.

The chain carries TRBV21-1 and TRBJ2-7. TRBV21-1 is given as a pseudogene. The CDR3 spans 14 residues. CDR3 bases: TGTGCCGGCAGCAAAGGAGGGGAGACCTACGAGCAGTACTTC. It codes for CAGSKGGETYEQYF.

V is TRBV19 and J is TRBJ1-2; 7 bases line up with TRBD1. The germline gives CDR1 LNHDA, CDR2 SQIVND (reference sequence). Losses at the gene ends were 2 bases for V and 7 bases for J; bases not matched to a gene: 1. The length of the CDR3 is 12 residues. CDR3 amino acids: CASSIPGGGYTF. DNA of the CDR3: TGTGCCAGTAGTATACCAGGGGGTGGCTACACCTTC.

This chain links TRBV6-1 with TRBJ1-1; no definite D call. CDR3 length equals 14 residues. Trimming cost V 4 bases and J 4 bases, with 13 bases left between them. Germline V gives CDR1 MNHNS, CDR2 SASEGT. The CDR3 region is CASSVGLGTTEAFF. The CDR3 coding sequence is TGTGCCAGCAGTGTAGGGTTGGGTACCACTGAAGCTTTCTTT.

About this clone: Other nucleotide sequences in the sample specify the same CDR3. The chain carries TRBV7-2 and TRBJ2-1, with 11 bases matching TRBD2. Trimming cost V 3 bases and J 6 bases; bases outside gene matches: 1. Germline CDR1 is SGHTA and CDR2 is FQGNSA. The CDR3 has 14 residues. In nucleotides, the CDR3 is TGTGCCAGCAGCTTGGGGACTAGCGGCAATGAGCAGTTCTTC. This gives the protein CASSLGTSGNEQFF.

The chain couples TRBV10-3 to TRBJ2-5, with TRBD2 matching 9 bases. V lost 2 bases to trimming and J lost 5 bases; unmatched junction nucleotides: 9. The CDR3 contains 16 residues. Per germline, CDR1 ENHRY and CDR2 SYGVKD. The CDR3 sequence: CAISELGGGVGETQYF. For the CDR3, the DNA is TGTGCCATCAGTGAGCTGGGCGGGGGGGTAGGTGAGACCCAGTACTTC.

The chain uses TRBV2 and TRBJ2-7; D unresolved. From germline, CDR1 is SNHLY and CDR2 FYNNEI. The germline V and J ends were trimmed by 5 bases and 0 bases, with 14 bases remaining between them. CDR3 size: 15 residues. Written as DNA, the CDR3 is TGTGCCAGCAGTCCCCTTTGGGCCTACTCCTACGAGCAGTACTTC. This encodes CASSPLWAYSYEQYF.

This chain links TRBV30 with TRBJ2-5, with D unclear. Germline-derived CDR1 and CDR2 are GTSNPN and SVGIG (reference sequence). The ends were cut back, 1 base at V and 8 bases at J, with 14 bases in the middle. This CDR3 comprises 13 residues. This chain's CDR3 is CAWSALGYKTQYF. The CDR3 bases are TGTGCCTGGAGTGCCCTAGGCTACAAAACCCAGTACTTC.

CDR3 coding DNA: TGTGCCAGCACCACGGGGGGGCCCGAGCAGTACTTC. Protein sequence: CASTTGGPEQYF. The chain carries TRBV7-9 and TRBJ2-7; TRBD2 aligns across 8 bases. The trim removed 7 bases at V and 6 bases at J, leaving 5 bases unmatched. CDR3 length: 12 residues. The germline gives CDR1 SEHNR, CDR2 FQNEAQ (reference sequence).

This rearrangement joins TRBV6-1 to TRBJ2-1; weak D call: TRBD2 (5 bases). The V end was cut by 8 bases, the J end by 2 bases, with 16 bases between. Germline CDR1 and CDR2: MNHNS and SASEGT. The CDR3 loop spans 15 amino acids. In DNA, the CDR3 is TGTGCCAGCGAACGGGGTCAAAGCCCCTACAATGAGCAGTTCTTC. This gives the protein CASERGQSPYNEQFF.

J is TRBJ2-2 and V is TRBV2; 10 nucleotides match TRBD2. V lost 5 bases, J lost 5 bases, and 8 bases stayed unmatched. This CDR3 is built from 16 residues. Germline values: CDR1 SNHLY, CDR2 FYNNEI. The CDR3: CASSPSGRAGTGELFF. DNA of the CDR3: TGTGCCAGCAGTCCAAGCGGGAGGGCCGGTACCGGGGAGCTGTTTTTT.

The rearrangement uses TRBV6-5 and TRBJ1-1, with unresolved D. Germline CDR1 MNHEY, CDR2 SVGAGI. The CDR3 has 13 amino acids. V lost 6 bases to trimming and J lost 1 base, with 9 bases between them. CDR3 in amino acids: CASSPWGNTEAFF. The CDR3 region has the DNA TGTGCCAGCAGCCCTTGGGGGAACACTGAAGCTTTCTTT.

This clone was recorded once. V gene TRBV19 combines with J gene TRBJ2-3; 7 positions agree with TRBD2. CDR1 is LNHDA and CDR2 is SQIVND in the germline V gene (reference sequence). V lost 9 bases to trimming and J lost 1 base; unmatched junction nucleotides: 10. The CDR3 runs 15 residues. The CDR3 bases are TGTGCCAGCCGTTTGGGAGGGCTCCGCACAGATACGCAGTATTTT. This codes for CASRLGGLRTDTQYF.

The rearrangement links TRBV7-9 to TRBJ1-5; D is uncertain. The germline V gene encodes CDR1 SEHNR and CDR2 FQNEAQ (reference sequence). The CDR3 totals 14 residues. Trimming took 5 bases from V and 2 from J, leaving 10 bases between them. Here the CDR3 reads CASSPEKGNQPQHF. CDR3 coding DNA: TGTGCCAGCAGCCCGGAGAAGGGCAATCAGCCCCAGCATTTT.

The chain carries TRBV27 and TRBJ1-6, with 10 bases that match TRBD1. V dropped 2 bases and J dropped 10; count of bases not matched to a gene: 5. Germline V gives CDR1 MNHEY, CDR2 SMNVEV (reference sequence). This CDR3 is 15 amino acids long. The CDR3: CASSLMGTGVSPLHF. The DNA for the CDR3 is TGTGCCAGCAGTTTAATGGGGACAGGGGTCTCACCCCTCCACTTT.

On this clone itself: Within the sample, other DNA sequences also encode this same CDR3. The chain recombines TRBV10-3 with TRBJ1-1, with D unclear. CDR1 is ENHRY and CDR2 is SYGVKD in the germline V gene. The CDR3 is 13 residues long. The V end lost 3 bases, the J end lost 1 base, and 6 bases lay between the germline ends. Here the CDR3 reads CAISETGNTEAFF. Here the CDR3 DNA reads TGTGCCATCAGTGAAACGGGGAACACTGAAGCTTTCTTT.

The chain recombines TRBV30 with TRBJ2-7; 8 nucleotides match TRBD1. CDR3 size: 15 residues. J lost 0 bases, V lost 4 bases, and 8 bases had no gene match. Germline V gene sequence: CDR1 GTSNPN, CDR2 SVGIG (reference sequence). Written as DNA, the CDR3 is TGTGCCTGGAAACTACAGGGGGTGAGCTCCTACGAGCAGTACTTC. It translates to CAWKLQGVSSYEQYF.

The chain recombines TRBV27 with TRBJ1-2, with D possibly being TRBD1 (5 bases). Trimming took off 2 bases at V and 8 bases at J, with 30 bases between the two ends. The CDR3 consists of 19 residues. The V gene's germline CDR1 is MNHEY and CDR2 SMNVEV (reference sequence). CDR3 protein: CASSLKGALLLSENGGYTF. The CDR3 bases are TGTGCCAGCAGTTTAAAAGGGGCCCTCCTACTCTCAGAAAATGGAGGCTACACCTTC.

This sequence joins TRBV27 and TRBJ2-7; 8 nucleotides match TRBD1. Per germline, CDR1 MNHEY and CDR2 SMNVEV (reference sequence). The CDR3 is 15 amino acids. V was clipped by 5 bases and J by 3 bases; unmatched bases: 9. CDR3 protein: CASSLAGGAFYEQYF. CDR3 nucleotide sequence: TGTGCCAGCAGTCTAGCAGGGGGCGCGTTCTACGAGCAGTACTTC.

This clone was seen just once. The rearrangement joins TRBV2 to TRBJ1-5; D unclear. This CDR3 is 15 amino acids long. The germline gives CDR1 SNHLY, CDR2 FYNNEI. V shed 2 bases and J shed 3 bases, with 11 bases lying between them. For the CDR3, the DNA is TGTGCCAGCAGTGAAAGTACTGTGGACAATCAGCCCCAGCATTTT. It codes for CASSESTVDNQPQHF. Drawing the rest from reference TRBV2 and TRBJ1-5, the complete variable domain is EPEVTQTPSHQVTQMGQEVILRCVPISNHLYFYWYRQILGQKVEFLVSFYNNEISEKSEIFDDQFSVERPDGSNFTLKIRSTKLEDSAMYFCASSESTVDNQPQHFGDGTRLSIL.

The chain couples TRBV29-1 to TRBJ2-5, with TRBD1 matching over 9 bases. The V gene end was trimmed by 6 bases and the J gene end by 5 bases; junction bases not matched to a gene: 10. The CDR3 consists of 14 residues. Germline assignment: CDR1 SQVTM and CDR2 ANQGSEA. This CDR3 is CSVDRDRDVETQYF. CDR3 sequence (DNA): TGCAGCGTGGATAGGGACAGGGACGTGGAGACCCAGTACTTC.

The chain links TRBV15 to TRBJ2-7, with 11 bases fitting TRBD2. V was pared by 5 bases and J by 4 bases, with 1 base of the junction left unmatched. The germline gives CDR1 LNHNV, CDR2 YYDKDF (reference sequence). The CDR3 totals 13 residues. The CDR3 nucleotides are TGTGCCACCAGCCGACTAGCGGGATACGAGCAGTACTTC. It codes for CATSRLAGYEQYF.

This chain joins TRBV28 and TRBJ1-5; D remains ambiguous. The CDR3 sequence is 15 residues long. The germline CDR1 and CDR2 sequences are MDHEN and SYDVKM. The germline V and J ends were trimmed by 2 bases and 0 bases, with 8 bases remaining between them. The CDR3 region is CASSLVSLSNQPQHF. CDR3 sequence (DNA): TGTGCCAGCAGTTTAGTCAGCCTTAGCAATCAGCCCCAGCATTTT.

The gene calls are TRBV5-6 and TRBJ2-3; 7 bases map to TRBD1. There are 14 residues in the CDR3. Trimming cost V 7 bases and J 6 bases; bases outside gene matches: 11. Germline lookup yields CDR1 SGHDT and CDR2 YYEEEE. The DNA of the CDR3 is TGTGCCAGCTTTTGGGCAGGGGGTACGGATACGCAGTATTTT. As protein: CASFWAGGTDTQYF.

This sequence joins TRBV2 and TRBJ2-7, with a weak D call TRBD2 (5 bases). With 4 bases removed from V and 5 bases from J, the gap between germline ends came to 21 bases. CDR3 length: 16 residues. Germline V gene sequence: CDR1 SNHLY, CDR2 FYNNEI. CDR3 bases: TGTGCCAGCAGTGTGGTGGCGGGTCTAGTATCTAACGAGCAGTACTTC. This sequence encodes CASSVVAGLVSNEQYF.

The rearrangement joins TRBV5-1 to TRBJ2-7; 11 nucleotides agree with TRBD1. There are 18 residues in the CDR3. V shed 2 bases, J shed 6 bases, and the junction held 16 bases outside the gene matches. Germline V gene sequence: CDR1 SGHRS, CDR2 YFSETQ. CDR3 in amino acids: CASSFSPPGTGGGREQYF. CDR3 DNA: TGCGCCAGCAGCTTCTCCCCCCCCGGGACAGGGGGGGGTCGCGAGCAGTACTTC. The full variable domain, completed using reference TRBV5-1 and TRBJ2-7, is KAGVTQTPRYLIKTRGQQVTLSCSPISGHRSVSWYQQTPGQGLQFLFEYFSETQRNKGNFPGRFSGRQFSNSRSEMNVSTLELGDSALYLCASSFSPPGTGGGREQYFGPGTRLTVT.

Of note for this clone: Being one base from a much bigger clone, this may be a read error. The sample holds other DNA sequences that translate to the same CDR3. The V and J genes are TRBV6-6 and TRBJ2-7; D is uncertain. This CDR3 is built from 11 residues. CDR1 is MNHNY and CDR2 is SVGAGI in the germline V gene (reference sequence). Trimming stripped 4 bases from V and 3 bases from J, with 4 bases between. The CDR3 DNA is TGTGCCAGCAGTTCTCTCTACGAGCAGTACTTC. It translates to CASSSLYEQYF.

The chain employs TRBV5-4 and TRBJ2-7, with D possibly TRBD2 on 7 matching bases. CDR1 and CDR2 from the germline V gene are SGHNT and YYREEE (reference sequence). This CDR3 is 13 amino acids long. V lost 4 bases and J 6 bases, leaving 14 bases between the germline ends. This CDR3 is CASSTLGGAEQYF. DNA for the CDR3: TGTGCCAGCAGCACCCTTGGGGGGGCCGAGCAGTACTTC.

As to this clone: The same CDR3 is also encoded by other DNA sequences in this sample. The chain carries TRBV7-9 and TRBJ1-5; unclear D gene. The ends were cut back, 4 bases at V and 1 base at J, with 8 bases in the middle. This CDR3 contains 14 residues. Germline-derived CDR1 and CDR2 are SEHNR and FQNEAQ (reference sequence). The DNA of the CDR3 is TGTGCCAGCAGCTCCGACAAGAGCAATCAGCCCCAGCATTTT. It encodes CASSSDKSNQPQHF.

Here the CDR3 reads CASSLGQGYSPLHF. CDR3 coding DNA: TGTGCCAGCAGTTTAGGACAGGGGTATTCACCCCTCCACTTT. The chain is built from TRBV28 and TRBJ1-6; TRBD1 matches 9 bases. The germline V gene encodes CDR1 MDHEN and CDR2 SYDVKM. The CDR3 spans 14 residues. Trimming at V came to 2 bases and at J to 8 bases, leaving 1 base not matched to a gene.

The gene calls are TRBV5-4 and TRBJ2-5, with unresolved D. The CDR3 consists of 15 residues. Trimming left V 0 bases short and J 8 bases short, with 17 bases between. Germline loops: CDR1 SGHNT, CDR2 YYREEE (reference sequence). This CDR3 reads CASSLAGTAVVTQYF. The CDR3 DNA follows: TGTGCCAGCAGCTTGGCTGGTACGGCGGTAGTAACCCAGTACTTC.